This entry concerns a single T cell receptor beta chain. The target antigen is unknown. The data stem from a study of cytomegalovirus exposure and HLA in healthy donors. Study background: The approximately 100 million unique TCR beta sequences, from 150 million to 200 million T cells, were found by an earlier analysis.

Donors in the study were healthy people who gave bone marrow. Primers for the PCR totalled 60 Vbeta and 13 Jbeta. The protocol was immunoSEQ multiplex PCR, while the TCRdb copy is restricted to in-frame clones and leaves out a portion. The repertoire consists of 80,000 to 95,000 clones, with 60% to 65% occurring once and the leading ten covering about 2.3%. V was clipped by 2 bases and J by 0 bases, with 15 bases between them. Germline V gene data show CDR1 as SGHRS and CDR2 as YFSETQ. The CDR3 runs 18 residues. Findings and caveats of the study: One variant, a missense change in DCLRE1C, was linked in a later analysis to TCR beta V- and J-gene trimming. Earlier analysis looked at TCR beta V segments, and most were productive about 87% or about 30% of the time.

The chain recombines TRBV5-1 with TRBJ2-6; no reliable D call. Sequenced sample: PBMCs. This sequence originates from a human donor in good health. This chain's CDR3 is CASSFAGYSSSGANVLTF. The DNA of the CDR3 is TGCGCCAGCAGCTTCGCAGGCTACTCTTCCTCTGGGGCCAACGTCCTGACTTTC. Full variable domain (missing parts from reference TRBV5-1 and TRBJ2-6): KAGVTQTPRYLIKTRGQQVTLSCSPISGHRSVSWYQQTPGQGLQFLFEYFSETQRNKGNFPGRFSGRQFSNSRSEMNVSTLELGDSALYLCASSFAGYSSSGANVLTFGAGSRLTVL.